This TCR beta chain is drawn from a study of CD8 T cells in ankylosing spondylitis. Findings and caveats of the study: Disease-linked clones bore a CD8+ phenotype, appearing relatively rarely in peripheral blood. Researchers reportedly found disease-linked clones significantly enriched in matched ankylosing spondylitis synovial fluid. Seemingly characteristic of ankylosing spondylitis blood was a TCR beta motif consisting of about 8 highly homologous variants. Earlier work had already found some motif variants in reactive arthritis synovial fluid and blood.

On this clonotype itself: Its target is not known.

Unmatched junction bases numbered 15, after V lost 5 bases and J lost 6 bases. The CDR3 sequence is 18 residues long. CDR1 is MNHEY and CDR2 is SMNVEV in the germline V gene (reference sequence). Generation of TCR beta libraries employed quantitative 5'-RACE incorporating molecular barcodes. MiXCR, applied by TCRdb to the 5' RACE reads, yields one record per CDR3 protein. The repertoire consists of around 390,000 distinct CDR3 sequences, with about 22% occurring once and the leading ten covering roughly a sixth. Sequencing was done on a sample of blood, either unsorted or a sorted T cell fraction (not recorded which). The chain is built from TRBV27 and TRBJ2-1; 11 nucleotides line up with TRBD1. This TCR came from a male donor with ankylosing spondylitis. The CDR3 protein is CASSVRTAGTGGSNEQFF. The DNA for the CDR3 is TGTGCCAGCAGTGTGAGAACGGCCGGGACAGGGGGTTCCAATGAGCAGTTCTTC.